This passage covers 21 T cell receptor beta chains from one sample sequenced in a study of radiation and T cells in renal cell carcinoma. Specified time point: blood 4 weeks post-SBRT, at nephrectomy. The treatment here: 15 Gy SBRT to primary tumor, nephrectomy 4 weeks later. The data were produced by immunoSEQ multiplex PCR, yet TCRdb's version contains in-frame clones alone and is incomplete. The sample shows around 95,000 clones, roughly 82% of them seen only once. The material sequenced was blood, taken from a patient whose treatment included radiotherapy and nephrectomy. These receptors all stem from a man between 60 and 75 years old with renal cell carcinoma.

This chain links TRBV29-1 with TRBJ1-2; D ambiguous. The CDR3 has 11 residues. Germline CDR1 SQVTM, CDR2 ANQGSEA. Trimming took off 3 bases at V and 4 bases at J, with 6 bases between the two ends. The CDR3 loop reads CSVEFSYGYTF. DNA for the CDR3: TGCAGCGTTGAGTTCTCCTATGGCTACACCTTC.

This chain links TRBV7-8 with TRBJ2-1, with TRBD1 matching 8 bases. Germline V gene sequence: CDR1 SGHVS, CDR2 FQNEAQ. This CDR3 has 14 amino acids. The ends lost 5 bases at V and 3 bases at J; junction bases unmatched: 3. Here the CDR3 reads CASSPGQGYNEQFF. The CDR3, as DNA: TGTGCCAGCAGCCCCGGACAGGGCTACAATGAGCAGTTCTTC. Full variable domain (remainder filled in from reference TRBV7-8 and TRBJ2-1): GAGVSQSPRYKVAKRGQDVALRCDPISGHVSLFWYQQALGQGPEFLTYFQNEAQLDKSGLPSDRFFAERPEGSVSTLKIQRTQQEDSAVYLCASSPGQGYNEQFFGPGTRLTVL.

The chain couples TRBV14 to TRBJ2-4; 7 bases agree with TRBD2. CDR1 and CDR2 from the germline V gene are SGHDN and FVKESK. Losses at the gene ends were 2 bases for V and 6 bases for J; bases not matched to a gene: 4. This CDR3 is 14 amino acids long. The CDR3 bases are TGTGCCAGCAGCCAACTCCCTAGCGGAAACATTCAGTACTTC. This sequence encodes CASSQLPSGNIQYF.

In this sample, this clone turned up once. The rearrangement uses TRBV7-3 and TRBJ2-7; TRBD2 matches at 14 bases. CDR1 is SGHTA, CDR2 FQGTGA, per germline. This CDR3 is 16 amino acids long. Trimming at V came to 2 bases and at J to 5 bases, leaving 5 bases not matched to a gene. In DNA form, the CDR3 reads TGTGCCAGCAGCTTAGGGACTAGCGGGAGTATAAACGAGCAGTACTTC. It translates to CASSLGTSGSINEQYF.

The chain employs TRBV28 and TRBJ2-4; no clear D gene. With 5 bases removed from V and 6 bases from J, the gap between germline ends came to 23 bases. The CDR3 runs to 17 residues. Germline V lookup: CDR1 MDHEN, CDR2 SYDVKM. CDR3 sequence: CASSPHYLAALGNIQYF. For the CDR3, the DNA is TGTGCCAGCAGTCCACACTACCTCGCAGCCTTGGGAAACATTCAGTACTTC.

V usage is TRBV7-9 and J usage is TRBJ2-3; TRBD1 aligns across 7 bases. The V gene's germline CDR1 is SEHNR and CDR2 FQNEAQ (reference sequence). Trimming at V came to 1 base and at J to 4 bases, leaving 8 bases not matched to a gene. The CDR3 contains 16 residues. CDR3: CASSLGDRVISDTQYF. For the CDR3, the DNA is TGTGCCAGCAGCTTAGGTGACAGGGTCATTTCAGATACGCAGTATTTT.

Written as DNA, the CDR3 is TGTGCCAGCAGCCCTTTAGCGCTCTCAACCTACGAGCAGTACTTC. Amino acid sequence: CASSPLALSTYEQYF. V gene TRBV28 combines with J gene TRBJ2-7; D is perhaps TRBD2 (5 bases). From germline, CDR1 is MDHEN and CDR2 SYDVKM. Trimming stripped 6 bases from V and 2 bases from J, with 17 bases between. The CDR3 is 15 residues long.

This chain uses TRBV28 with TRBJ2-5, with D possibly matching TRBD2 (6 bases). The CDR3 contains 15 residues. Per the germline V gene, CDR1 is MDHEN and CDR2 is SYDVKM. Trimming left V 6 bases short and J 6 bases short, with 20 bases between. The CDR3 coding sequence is TGTGCCAGCAGCCCCTGGGGGGACCCCCGGAAGACCCAGTACTTC. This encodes CASSPWGDPRKTQYF.

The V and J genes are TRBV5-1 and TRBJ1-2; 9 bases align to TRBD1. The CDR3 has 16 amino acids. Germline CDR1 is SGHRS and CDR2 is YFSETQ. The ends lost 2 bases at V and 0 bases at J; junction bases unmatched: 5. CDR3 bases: TGCGCCAGCAGCTTAAGGACAGGGGCGACTAACTATGGCTACACCTTC. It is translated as CASSLRTGATNYGYTF.

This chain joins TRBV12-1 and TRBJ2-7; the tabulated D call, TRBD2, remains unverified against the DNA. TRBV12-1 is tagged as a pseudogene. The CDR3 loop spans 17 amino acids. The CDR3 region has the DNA TGTGCCAGCAGCCCCGAGAGGGTGGTCCAAGGCGGATACGAGCAGTACTTC. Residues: CASSPERVVQGGYEQYF.

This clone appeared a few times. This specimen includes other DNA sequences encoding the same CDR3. CDR3 protein: CAGKTGPNQPQHF. CDR3 coding DNA: TGTGCCGGAAAGACAGGACCCAATCAGCCCCAGCATTTT. V and J are TRBV2 and TRBJ1-5; perhaps TRBD1 as D (6 bases). Germline V CDR1 and CDR2: SNHLY, FYNNEI. The CDR3 spans 13 residues. Trimming stripped 11 bases from V and 3 bases from J, with 14 bases between.

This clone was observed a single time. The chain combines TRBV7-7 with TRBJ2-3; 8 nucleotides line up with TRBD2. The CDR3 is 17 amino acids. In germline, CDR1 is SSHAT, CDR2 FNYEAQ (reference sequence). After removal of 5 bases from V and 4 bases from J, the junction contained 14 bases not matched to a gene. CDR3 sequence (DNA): TGTGCCAGCAGCCCCAACTGGGTCGGGAGGGTTGCAGATACGCAGTATTTT. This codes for CASSPNWVGRVADTQYF.

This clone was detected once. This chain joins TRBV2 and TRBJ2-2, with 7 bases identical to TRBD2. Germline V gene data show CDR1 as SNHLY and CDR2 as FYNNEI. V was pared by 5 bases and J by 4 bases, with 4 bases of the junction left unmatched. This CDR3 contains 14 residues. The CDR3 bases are TGTGCCAGCAGTATAGGCGGGAGCACCGGGGAGCTGTTTTTT. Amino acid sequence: CASSIGGSTGELFF.

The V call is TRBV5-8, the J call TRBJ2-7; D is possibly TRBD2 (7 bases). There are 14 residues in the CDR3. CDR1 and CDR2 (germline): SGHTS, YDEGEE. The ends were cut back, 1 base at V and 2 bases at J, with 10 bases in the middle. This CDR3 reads CASSLQRDTYEQYF. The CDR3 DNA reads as TGTGCCAGCAGCTTGCAGCGGGACACCTACGAGCAGTACTTC.

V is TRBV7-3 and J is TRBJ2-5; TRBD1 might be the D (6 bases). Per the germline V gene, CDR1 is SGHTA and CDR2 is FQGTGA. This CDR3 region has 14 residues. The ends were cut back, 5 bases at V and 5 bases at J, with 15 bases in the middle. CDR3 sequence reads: CASSNTGSSETQYF. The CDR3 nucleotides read TGTGCCAGCAGCAACACAGGGAGTTCGGAGACCCAGTACTTC.

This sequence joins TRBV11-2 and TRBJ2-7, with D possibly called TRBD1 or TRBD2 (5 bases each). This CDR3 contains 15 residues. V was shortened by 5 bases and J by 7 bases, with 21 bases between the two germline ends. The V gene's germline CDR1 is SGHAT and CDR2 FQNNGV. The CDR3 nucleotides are TGTGCCAGCAGCCTTGGGGGAGCCCAATCGGAAGAGCAGTACTTC. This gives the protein CASSLGGAQSEEQYF.

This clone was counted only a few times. The CDR3 here is CASSLVSLYRTTAYEQYF. DNA of the CDR3: TGTGCCAGCAGCTTAGTTTCTCTTTATAGGACTACCGCCTACGAGCAGTACTTC. The genes are TRBV7-8 and TRBJ2-7; possibly TRBD2 for D (6 bases). V was trimmed by 1 base and J by 2 bases, leaving 21 bases between them. This CDR3 has 18 amino acids. Germline CDR1 SGHVS, CDR2 FQNEAQ.

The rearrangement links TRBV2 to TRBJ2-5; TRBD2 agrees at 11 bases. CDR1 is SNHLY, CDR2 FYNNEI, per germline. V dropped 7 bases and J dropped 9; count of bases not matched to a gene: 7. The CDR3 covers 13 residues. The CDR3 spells CASKTSGSPAQYF. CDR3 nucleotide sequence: TGTGCCAGCAAAACTAGCGGGAGCCCCGCCCAGTACTTC.

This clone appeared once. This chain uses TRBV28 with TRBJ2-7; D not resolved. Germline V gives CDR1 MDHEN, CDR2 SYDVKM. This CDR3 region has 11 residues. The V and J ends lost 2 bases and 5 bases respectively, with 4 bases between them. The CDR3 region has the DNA TGTGCCAGCAGTTTAAGGGACGAGCAGTACTTC. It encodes CASSLRDEQYF.

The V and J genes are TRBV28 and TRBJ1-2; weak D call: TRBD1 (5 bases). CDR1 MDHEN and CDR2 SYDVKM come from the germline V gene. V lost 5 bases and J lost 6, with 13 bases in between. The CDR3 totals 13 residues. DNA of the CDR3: TGTGCCAGCAGTCCGGACACTCACCATGGCTACACCTTC. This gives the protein CASSPDTHHGYTF.

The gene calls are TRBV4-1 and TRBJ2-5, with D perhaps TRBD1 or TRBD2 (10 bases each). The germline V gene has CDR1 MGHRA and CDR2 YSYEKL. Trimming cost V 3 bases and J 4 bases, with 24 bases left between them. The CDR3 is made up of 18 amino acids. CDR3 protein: CASSHLGQGIAGGETQYF. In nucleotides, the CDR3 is TGCGCCAGCAGCCACCTGGGACAGGGGATAGCGGGAGGAGAGACCCAGTACTTC.